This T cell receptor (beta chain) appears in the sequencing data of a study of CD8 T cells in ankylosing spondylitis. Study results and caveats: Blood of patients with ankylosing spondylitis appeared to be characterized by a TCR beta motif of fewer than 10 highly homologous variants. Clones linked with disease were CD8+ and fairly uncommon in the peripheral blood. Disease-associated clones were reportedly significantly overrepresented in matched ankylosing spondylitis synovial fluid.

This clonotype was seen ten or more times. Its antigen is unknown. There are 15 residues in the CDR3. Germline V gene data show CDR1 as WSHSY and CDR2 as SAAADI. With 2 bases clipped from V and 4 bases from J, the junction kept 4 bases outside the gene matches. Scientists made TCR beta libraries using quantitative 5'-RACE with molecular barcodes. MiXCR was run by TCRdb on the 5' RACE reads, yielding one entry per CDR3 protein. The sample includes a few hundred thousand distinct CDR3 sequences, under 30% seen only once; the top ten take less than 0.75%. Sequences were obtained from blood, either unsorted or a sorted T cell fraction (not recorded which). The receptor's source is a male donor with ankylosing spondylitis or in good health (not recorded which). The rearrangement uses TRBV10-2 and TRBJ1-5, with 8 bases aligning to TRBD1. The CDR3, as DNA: TGCGCCAGCAGTGAGCAGACAGGGGAGAATCAGCCCCAGCATTTT. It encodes CASSEQTGENQPQHF.